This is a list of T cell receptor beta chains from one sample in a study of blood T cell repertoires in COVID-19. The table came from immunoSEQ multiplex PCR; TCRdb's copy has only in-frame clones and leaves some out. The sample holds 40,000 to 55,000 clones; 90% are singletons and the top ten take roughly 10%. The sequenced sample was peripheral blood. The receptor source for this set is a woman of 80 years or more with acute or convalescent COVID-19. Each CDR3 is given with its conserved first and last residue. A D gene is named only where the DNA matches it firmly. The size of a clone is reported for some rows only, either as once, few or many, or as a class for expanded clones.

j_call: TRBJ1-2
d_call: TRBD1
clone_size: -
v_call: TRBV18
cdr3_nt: TGTGCCAGCTCACCGCAACAGGGGTATGGCTACACCTTC
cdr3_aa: CASSPQQGYGYTF

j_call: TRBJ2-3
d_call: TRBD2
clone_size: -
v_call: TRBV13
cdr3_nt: TGTGCCAGCAGCTTAATGCCACTAGCGAAAACAGATACGCAGTATTTT
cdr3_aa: CASSLMPLAKTDTQYF

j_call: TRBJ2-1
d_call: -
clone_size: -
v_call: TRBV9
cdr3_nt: TGTGCCAGCAGCGGCAGACAGGCGCCCTACAATGAGCAGTTCTTC
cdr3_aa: CASSGRQAPYNEQFF

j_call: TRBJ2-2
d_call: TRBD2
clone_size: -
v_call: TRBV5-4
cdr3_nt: TGTGCCAGCAGCGGGGGACTAGCGGGAGTCGGCTTCGGGGAGCTGTTTTTT
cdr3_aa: CASSGGLAGVGFGELFF

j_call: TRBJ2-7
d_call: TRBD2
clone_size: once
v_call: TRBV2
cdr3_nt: TGTGCCAGCCGGACTAGCGGTAGCTACGAGCAGTACTTC
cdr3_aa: CASRTSGSYEQYF

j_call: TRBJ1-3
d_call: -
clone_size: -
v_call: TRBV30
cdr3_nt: TGTGCCTGGAAAGGGTCCCAGGGGGGAAACACCATATATTTT
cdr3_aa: CAWKGSQGGNTIYF

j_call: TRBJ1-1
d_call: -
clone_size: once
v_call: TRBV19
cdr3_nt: TGTGCCAGTAGTTCCCACAGTGGGAACACTGAAGCTTTCTTT
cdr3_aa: CASSSHSGNTEAFF

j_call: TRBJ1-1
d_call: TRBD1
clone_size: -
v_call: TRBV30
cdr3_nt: TGTGCCTGGAGTGTACGCCTCAGGACAGGTTGGGGGAACACTGAAGCTTTCTTT
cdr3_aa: CAWSVRLRTGWGNTEAFF

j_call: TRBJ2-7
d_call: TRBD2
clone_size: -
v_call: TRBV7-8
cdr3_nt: TGTGCCAGCAGCTCCCCGACTAGCGGGGCCTACGAGCAGTACTTC
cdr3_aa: CASSSPTSGAYEQYF

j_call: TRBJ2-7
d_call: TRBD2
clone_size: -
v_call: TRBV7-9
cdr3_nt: TGTGCCAGCAGCTTAGTTAGCGGGAGGGCCGGAGAGCAGTACTTC
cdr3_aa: CASSLVSGRAGEQYF

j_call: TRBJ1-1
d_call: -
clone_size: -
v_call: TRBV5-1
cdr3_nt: TGCGCCAGCAGCCCCGGACACGACACTGAAGCTTTCTTT
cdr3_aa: CASSPGHDTEAFF

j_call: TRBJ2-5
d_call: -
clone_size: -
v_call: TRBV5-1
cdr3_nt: TGCGCCAGCAGCTTGGTTGTTCTACGGGATCTGAAAAAGACCCAGTACTTC
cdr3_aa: CASSLVVLRDLKKTQYF

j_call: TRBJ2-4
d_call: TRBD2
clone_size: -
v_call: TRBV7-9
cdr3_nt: TGTGCCAGCAGCCTCCTTGGGGGAGGGGACATTCAGTACTTC
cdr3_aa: CASSLLGGGDIQYF

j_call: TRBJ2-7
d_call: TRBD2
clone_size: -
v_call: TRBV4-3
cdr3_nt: TGCGCCAGCAGCCAAGAGTACCTCCTAGCGGGATTCGAGCAGTACTTC
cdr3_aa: CASSQEYLLAGFEQYF

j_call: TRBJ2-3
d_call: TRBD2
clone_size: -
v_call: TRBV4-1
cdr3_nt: TGCGCCAGCAGCGCGACTAGCGGGGGACGAGATACGCAGTATTTT
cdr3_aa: CASSATSGGRDTQYF

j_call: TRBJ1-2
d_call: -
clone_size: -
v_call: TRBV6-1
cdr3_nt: TGTGCCAGCAGTGAAAGGGGACACGGCCTGGGGTATGGCTACACCTTC
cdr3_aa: CASSERGHGLGYGYTF

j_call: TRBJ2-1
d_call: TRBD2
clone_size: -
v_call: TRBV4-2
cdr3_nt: TGTGCCAGCAGCCGAAGAGCCGGACTAGCGGGAGGGGAGGGTGAGCAGTTCTTC
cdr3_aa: CASSRRAGLAGGEGEQFF

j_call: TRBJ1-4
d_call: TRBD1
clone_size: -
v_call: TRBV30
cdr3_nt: TGTGCCTCAATCTTTACAGGGGGCGTCGAAAAACTGTTTTTT
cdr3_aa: CASIFTGGVEKLFF

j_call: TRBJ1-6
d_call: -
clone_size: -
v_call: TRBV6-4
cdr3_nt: TGTGCCAGCTCCCGGGGGGACCGAGGTTCACCCCTCCACTTT
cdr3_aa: CASSRGDRGSPLHF

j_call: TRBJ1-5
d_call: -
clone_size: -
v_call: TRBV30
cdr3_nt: TGTGCCTGGGGGGTGGGCGGGCAGCCCCAGCATTTT
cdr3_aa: CAWGVGGQPQHF

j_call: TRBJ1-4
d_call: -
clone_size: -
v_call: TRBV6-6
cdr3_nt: TGTGCCAGCAGCAGGGGACGGGCGAGTCTGAATGAAAAACTGTTTTTT
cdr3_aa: CASSRGRASLNEKLFF

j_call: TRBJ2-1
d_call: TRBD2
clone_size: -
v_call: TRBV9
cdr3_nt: TGTGCCAGCAGCGCATCTAGCGGGATCAAGAATGAGCAGTTCTTC
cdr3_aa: CASSASSGIKNEQFF

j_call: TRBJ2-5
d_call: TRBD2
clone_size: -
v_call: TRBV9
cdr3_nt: TGTGCCAGCAGCGTAGGAATAGCGGGACGAGAGACCCAGTACTTC
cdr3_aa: CASSVGIAGRETQYF

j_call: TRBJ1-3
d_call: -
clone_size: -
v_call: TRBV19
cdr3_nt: TGTGCCAGTAGTATGACATACACCATATATTTT
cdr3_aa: CASSMTYTIYF

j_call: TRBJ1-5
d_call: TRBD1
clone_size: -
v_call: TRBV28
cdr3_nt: TGTGCCATAAGAGAAGGTCAGGGGGCGCAGCCCCAGCATTTT
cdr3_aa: CAIREGQGAQPQHF

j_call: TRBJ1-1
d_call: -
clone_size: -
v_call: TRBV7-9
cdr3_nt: TGTGCCAGCAGCCTAACTATTACAGGTAACACTGAAGCTTTCTTT
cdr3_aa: CASSLTITGNTEAFF

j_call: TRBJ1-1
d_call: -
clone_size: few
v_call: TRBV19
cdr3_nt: TGTGCCAGTAGTATACGGCCCCTGGCTACTAGCACTGAAGCTTTCTTT
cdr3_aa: CASSIRPLATSTEAFF

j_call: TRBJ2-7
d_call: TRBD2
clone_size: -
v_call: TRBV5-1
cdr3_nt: TGCGCCAGCAGCTTTAGCGGGAGTGGGTACGAGCAGTACTTC
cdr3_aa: CASSFSGSGYEQYF

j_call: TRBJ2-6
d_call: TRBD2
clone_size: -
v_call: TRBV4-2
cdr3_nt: TGTGCCAGCAGCCAAGGGCTAGCGGGGATCTCTGGGGCCAACGTCCTGACTTTC
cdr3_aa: CASSQGLAGISGANVLTF

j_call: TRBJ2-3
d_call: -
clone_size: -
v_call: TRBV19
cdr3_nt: TGTGCCAGTAGTCCCAGCGGGCACACAGATACGCAGTATTTT
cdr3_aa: CASSPSGHTDTQYF

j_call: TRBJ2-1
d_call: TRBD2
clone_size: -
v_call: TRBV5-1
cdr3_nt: TGCGCCAGCAGCGGGGGAGCGGGAGAGTCCTACAATGAGCAGTTCTTC
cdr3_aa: CASSGGAGESYNEQFF

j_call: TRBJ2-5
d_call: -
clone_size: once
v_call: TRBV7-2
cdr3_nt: TGTGCCAGCAGCTTAGAGGCGGAGACTCCGACCTCGTACTTC
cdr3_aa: CASSLEAETPTSYF

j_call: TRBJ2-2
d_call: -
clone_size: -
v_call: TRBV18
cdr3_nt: TGTGCCAGCTCACCACCGCTCGGGGGGCATGGCACCGGGGAGCTGTTTTTT
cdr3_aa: CASSPPLGGHGTGELFF

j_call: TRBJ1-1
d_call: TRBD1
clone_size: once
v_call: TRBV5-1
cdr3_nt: TGCGCCAGCAGAATTATGACAGGGGGCAACACTGAAGCTTTCTTT
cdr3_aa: CASRIMTGGNTEAFF

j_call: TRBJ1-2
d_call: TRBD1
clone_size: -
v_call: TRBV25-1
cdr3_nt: TGTGCCAGCAGTGAATCAGACAGGGGCTCCTATGGCTACACCTTC
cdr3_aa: CASSESDRGSYGYTF

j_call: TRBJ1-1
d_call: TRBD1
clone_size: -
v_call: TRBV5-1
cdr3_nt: TGCGCCAGCAGCTTAGCGGGACAGGGGAACACTGAAGCTTTCTTT
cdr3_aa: CASSLAGQGNTEAFF

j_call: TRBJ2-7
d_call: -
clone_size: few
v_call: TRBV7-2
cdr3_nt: TGTGCCAGCAGCCGGAGCTCCTACGAGCAGTACTTC
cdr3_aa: CASSRSSYEQYF

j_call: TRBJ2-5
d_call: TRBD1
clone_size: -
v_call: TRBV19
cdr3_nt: TGTGCCAGTAGCGACAGGGGGGAGACCCAGTACTTC
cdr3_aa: CASSDRGETQYF

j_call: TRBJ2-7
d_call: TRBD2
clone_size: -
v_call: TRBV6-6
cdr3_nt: TGTGCCAGCAGTTACTCGAGTGGGACTAGCGGGAGGGTCCCGTACTTC
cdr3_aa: CASSYSSGTSGRVPYF

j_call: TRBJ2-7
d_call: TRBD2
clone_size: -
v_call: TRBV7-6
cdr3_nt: TGTGCCAGCAGTAGGACTAGCGGGATATGGTCCTACGAGCAGTACTTC
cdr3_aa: CASSRTSGIWSYEQYF

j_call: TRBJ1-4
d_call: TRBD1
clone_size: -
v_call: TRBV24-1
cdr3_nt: TGTGCCACCAGTGACAGGGGACAGGGAGACGAAAAACTGTTTTTT
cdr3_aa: CATSDRGQGDEKLFF

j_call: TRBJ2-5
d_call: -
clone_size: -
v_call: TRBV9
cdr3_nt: TGTGCCAGCAGCAAGGGGGTTCTGGAAAAGACCCAGTACTTC
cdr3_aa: CASSKGVLEKTQYF

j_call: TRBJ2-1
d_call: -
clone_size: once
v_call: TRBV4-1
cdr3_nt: TGCGCCAGCAGCCAACCCACTCTCGGGAGTGCCTACAATGAGCAGTTCTTC
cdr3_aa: CASSQPTLGSAYNEQFF

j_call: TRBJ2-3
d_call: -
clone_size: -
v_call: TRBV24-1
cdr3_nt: TGTGCCACCGGGGGCGTGGGGGAAGGGACAGATACGCAGTATTTT
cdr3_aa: CATGGVGEGTDTQYF

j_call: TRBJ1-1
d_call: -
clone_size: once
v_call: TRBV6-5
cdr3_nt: TGTGCCAGCACCCTCGGGGGGCTGAACACTGAAGCTTTCTTT
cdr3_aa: CASTLGGLNTEAFF

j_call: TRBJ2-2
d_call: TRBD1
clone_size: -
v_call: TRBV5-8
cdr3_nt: TGTGCCAGCACTCTTCCGACAGGGTGGACCGGGGAGCTGTTTTTT
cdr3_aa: CASTLPTGWTGELFF

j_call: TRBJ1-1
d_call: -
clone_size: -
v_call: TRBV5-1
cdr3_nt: TGCGCCAGCAGCTTGTTTTCCAAGAACACTGAAGCTTTCTTT
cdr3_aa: CASSLFSKNTEAFF

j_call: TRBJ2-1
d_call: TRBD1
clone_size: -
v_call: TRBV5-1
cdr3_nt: TGCGCCAGCAGTCTGACGGGACAGACCTACAATGAGCAGTTCTTC
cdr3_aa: CASSLTGQTYNEQFF

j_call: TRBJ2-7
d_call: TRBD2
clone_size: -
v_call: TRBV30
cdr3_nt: TGTGCCTGGTCCCCTTATAGGGCGGGAGTCGGGGCCAACGAGCAGTACTTC
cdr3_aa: CAWSPYRAGVGANEQYF

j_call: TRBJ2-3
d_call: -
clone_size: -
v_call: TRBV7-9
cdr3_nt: TGTGCCAGCAGCTTAGCTGGCGGAGATACGCAGTATTTT
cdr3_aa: CASSLAGGDTQYF

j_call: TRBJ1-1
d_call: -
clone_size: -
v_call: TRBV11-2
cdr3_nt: TGTGCCAGCAGTGTCCGGTTAGACACTGAAGCTTTCTTT
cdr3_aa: CASSVRLDTEAFF

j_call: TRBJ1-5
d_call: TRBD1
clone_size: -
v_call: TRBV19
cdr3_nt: TGTGCCAGTAGTATGGGACAGGGGGTCAAGAATCAGCCCCAGCATTTT
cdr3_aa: CASSMGQGVKNQPQHF

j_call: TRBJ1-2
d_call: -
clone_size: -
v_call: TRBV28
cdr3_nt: TGTGCCAGCACGGTCCAGGGATACTATGGCTACACCTTC
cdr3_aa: CASTVQGYYGYTF

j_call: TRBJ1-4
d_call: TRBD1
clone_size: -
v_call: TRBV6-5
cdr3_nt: TGTGCCAGCAGTACCAGGACAGGGGTTTCGGAAAAACTGTTTTTT
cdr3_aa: CASSTRTGVSEKLFF

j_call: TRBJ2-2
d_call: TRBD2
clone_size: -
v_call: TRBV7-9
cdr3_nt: TGTGCCAGCAGCCCCCCCGGACTAGCGGCTACCACCGGGGAGCTGTTTTTT
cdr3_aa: CASSPPGLAATTGELFF

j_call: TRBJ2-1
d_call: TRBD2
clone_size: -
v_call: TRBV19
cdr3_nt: TGTGCCAGTAGCTTAGGTAGCGGGGCCCTCGGGGGTGAGCAGTTCTTC
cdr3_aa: CASSLGSGALGGEQFF

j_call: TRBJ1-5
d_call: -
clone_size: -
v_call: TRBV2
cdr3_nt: TGTGCCAGCACTTCCACGGTAGATAGCAATCAGCCCCAGCATTTT
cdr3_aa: CASTSTVDSNQPQHF